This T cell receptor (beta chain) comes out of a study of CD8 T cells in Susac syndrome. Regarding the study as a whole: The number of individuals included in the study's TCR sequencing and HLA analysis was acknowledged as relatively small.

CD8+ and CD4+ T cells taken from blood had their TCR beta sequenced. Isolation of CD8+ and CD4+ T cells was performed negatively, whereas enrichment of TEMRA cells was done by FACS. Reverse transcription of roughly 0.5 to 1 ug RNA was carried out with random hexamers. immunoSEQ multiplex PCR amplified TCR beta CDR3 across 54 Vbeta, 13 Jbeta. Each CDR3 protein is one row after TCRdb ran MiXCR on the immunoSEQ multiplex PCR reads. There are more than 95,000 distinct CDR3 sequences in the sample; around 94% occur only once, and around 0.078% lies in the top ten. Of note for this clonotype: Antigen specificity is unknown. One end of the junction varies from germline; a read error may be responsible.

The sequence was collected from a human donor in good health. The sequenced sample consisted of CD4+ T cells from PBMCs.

The chain's CDR3 is CASSPGTSGIGEQFF. The CDR3, as DNA: TGTGCTAGCTCACCGGGGACTAGCGGGATTGGGGAGCAGTTCTTC. The chain employs TRBV18 and TRBJ2-1; 13 bases are shared with TRBD2. From germline, CDR1 is KGHSH and CDR2 LQKENI. The length of the CDR3 is 15 residues.